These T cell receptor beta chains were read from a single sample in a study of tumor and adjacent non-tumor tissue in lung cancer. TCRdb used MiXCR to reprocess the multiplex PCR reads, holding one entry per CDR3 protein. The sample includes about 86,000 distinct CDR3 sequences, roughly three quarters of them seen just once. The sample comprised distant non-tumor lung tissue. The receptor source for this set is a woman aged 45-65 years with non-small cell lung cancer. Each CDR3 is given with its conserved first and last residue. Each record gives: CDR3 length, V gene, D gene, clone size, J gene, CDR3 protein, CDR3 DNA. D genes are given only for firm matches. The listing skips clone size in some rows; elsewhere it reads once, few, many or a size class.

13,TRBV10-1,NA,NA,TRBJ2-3,CASSKVGTDTQYF,TGCGCCAGCAGCAAGGTGGGCACAGATACGCAGTATTTT
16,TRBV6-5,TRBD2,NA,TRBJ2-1,CASSSEAGVPYNEQFF,TGTGCCAGCAGCTCCGAAGCGGGAGTGCCGTACAATGAGCAGTTCTTC
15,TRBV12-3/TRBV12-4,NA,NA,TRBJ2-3,CASSGEVTSSDTQYF,TGTGCCAGCAGTGGGGAGGTAACTAGCTCAGATACGCAATATTTT
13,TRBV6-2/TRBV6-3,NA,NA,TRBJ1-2,CASGYQATYGYSF,TGTGCCAGCGGTTACCAGGCTACCTATGGCTACAGCTTC
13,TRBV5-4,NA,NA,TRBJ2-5,CASSLEDWETQCF,TGTGCCAGCAGCTTGGAGGACTGGGAGACCCAGTGCTTC
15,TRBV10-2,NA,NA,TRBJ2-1,CASSGSGAGHNELFF,TGCGCCAGCAGCGGGTCAGGGGCGGGTCACAATGAGCTGTTCTTC
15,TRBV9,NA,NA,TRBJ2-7,CASSVDATTTYEQYF,TGTGCCAGCAGTGTAGACGCTACCACAACCTACGAGCAGTACTTC
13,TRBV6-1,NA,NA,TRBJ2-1,CAITLLGANEQFF,TGTGCCATCACCCTCCTAGGTGCAAATGAGCAGTTCTTC
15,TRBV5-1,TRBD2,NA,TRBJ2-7,CASRSSGTSTYEQYF,TGCGCCAGCCGGAGTAGCGGGACCTCTACCTACGAGCAGTACTTC
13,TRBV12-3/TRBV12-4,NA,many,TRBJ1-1,CASGGAGNTEAFF,TGTGCCAGCGGGGGGGCCGGGAACACTGAAGCTTTCTTT
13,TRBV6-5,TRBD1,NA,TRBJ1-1,CASRPQGATEAFF,TGTGCCAGTAGACCCCAGGGGGCCACTGAAGCTTTCTTT
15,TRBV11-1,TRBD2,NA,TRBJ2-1,CVSSPGTSGDNEQFF,TGTGTCAGCAGCCCAGGGACTAGCGGTGACAATGAGCAGTTCTTC
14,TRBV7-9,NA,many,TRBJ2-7,CASSPTDGTYEQYF,TGTGCCAGCAGCCCAACCGACGGAACCTACGAGCAGTACTTC
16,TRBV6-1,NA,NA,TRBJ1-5,CASSETLAGGHNTQHF,TGTGCCAGCAGTGAGACCTTAGCGGGAGGGCACAATACGCAGCATTTT
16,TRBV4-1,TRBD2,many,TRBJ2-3,CASSQDDRLAADTQYF,TGCGCCAGCAGCCAAGACGACCGACTAGCGGCAGATACGCAGTATTTT
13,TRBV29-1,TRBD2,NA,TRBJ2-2,CSTRTSSCGELFF,TGCAGCACCCGGACTAGCTCGTGCGGGGAGCTGTTTTTT
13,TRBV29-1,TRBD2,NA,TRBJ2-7,CSIGETSSYEQYF,TGCAGCATTGGGGAGACTAGCTCGTACGAGCAGTACTTC
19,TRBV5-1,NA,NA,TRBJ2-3,CTSSLSLAGGSRATDTQYF,TGCACCAGCAGCTTAAGCCTAGCTGGAGGGAGTAGGGCCACAGATACGCAGTATTTT
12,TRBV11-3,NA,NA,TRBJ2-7,CASSRDNGEQNF,TGTGCCAGCAGCCGGGATAACGGCGAACAGAACTTC
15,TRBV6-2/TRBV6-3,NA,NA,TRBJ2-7,CASRAVWAYSCEQYF,TGTGCCAGCAGAGCCGTCTGGGCCTATTCCTGCGAGCAGTACTTC
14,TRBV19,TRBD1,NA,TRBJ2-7,CASSIGRQGYEQYF,TGTGCCAGTAGTATAGGCCGACAGGGCTACGAGCAGTACTTC
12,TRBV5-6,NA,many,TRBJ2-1,CASSLASNEQFF,TGTGCCAGCAGCTTGGCTAGCAATGAGCAGTTCTTC
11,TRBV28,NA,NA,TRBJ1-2,CVGWGNYGYTF,TGTGTCGGCTGGGGGAACTATGGTTACACCTTC
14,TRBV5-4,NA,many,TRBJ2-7,CASSQGGLSYEQYF,TGTGCCAGCAGCCAGGGCGGACTCTCCTACGAGCAGTACTTC
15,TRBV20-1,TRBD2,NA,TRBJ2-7,CSARVASGLMGEQYF,TGCAGTGCTAGAGTGGCTAGCGGGCTAATGGGCGAGCAGTACTTC